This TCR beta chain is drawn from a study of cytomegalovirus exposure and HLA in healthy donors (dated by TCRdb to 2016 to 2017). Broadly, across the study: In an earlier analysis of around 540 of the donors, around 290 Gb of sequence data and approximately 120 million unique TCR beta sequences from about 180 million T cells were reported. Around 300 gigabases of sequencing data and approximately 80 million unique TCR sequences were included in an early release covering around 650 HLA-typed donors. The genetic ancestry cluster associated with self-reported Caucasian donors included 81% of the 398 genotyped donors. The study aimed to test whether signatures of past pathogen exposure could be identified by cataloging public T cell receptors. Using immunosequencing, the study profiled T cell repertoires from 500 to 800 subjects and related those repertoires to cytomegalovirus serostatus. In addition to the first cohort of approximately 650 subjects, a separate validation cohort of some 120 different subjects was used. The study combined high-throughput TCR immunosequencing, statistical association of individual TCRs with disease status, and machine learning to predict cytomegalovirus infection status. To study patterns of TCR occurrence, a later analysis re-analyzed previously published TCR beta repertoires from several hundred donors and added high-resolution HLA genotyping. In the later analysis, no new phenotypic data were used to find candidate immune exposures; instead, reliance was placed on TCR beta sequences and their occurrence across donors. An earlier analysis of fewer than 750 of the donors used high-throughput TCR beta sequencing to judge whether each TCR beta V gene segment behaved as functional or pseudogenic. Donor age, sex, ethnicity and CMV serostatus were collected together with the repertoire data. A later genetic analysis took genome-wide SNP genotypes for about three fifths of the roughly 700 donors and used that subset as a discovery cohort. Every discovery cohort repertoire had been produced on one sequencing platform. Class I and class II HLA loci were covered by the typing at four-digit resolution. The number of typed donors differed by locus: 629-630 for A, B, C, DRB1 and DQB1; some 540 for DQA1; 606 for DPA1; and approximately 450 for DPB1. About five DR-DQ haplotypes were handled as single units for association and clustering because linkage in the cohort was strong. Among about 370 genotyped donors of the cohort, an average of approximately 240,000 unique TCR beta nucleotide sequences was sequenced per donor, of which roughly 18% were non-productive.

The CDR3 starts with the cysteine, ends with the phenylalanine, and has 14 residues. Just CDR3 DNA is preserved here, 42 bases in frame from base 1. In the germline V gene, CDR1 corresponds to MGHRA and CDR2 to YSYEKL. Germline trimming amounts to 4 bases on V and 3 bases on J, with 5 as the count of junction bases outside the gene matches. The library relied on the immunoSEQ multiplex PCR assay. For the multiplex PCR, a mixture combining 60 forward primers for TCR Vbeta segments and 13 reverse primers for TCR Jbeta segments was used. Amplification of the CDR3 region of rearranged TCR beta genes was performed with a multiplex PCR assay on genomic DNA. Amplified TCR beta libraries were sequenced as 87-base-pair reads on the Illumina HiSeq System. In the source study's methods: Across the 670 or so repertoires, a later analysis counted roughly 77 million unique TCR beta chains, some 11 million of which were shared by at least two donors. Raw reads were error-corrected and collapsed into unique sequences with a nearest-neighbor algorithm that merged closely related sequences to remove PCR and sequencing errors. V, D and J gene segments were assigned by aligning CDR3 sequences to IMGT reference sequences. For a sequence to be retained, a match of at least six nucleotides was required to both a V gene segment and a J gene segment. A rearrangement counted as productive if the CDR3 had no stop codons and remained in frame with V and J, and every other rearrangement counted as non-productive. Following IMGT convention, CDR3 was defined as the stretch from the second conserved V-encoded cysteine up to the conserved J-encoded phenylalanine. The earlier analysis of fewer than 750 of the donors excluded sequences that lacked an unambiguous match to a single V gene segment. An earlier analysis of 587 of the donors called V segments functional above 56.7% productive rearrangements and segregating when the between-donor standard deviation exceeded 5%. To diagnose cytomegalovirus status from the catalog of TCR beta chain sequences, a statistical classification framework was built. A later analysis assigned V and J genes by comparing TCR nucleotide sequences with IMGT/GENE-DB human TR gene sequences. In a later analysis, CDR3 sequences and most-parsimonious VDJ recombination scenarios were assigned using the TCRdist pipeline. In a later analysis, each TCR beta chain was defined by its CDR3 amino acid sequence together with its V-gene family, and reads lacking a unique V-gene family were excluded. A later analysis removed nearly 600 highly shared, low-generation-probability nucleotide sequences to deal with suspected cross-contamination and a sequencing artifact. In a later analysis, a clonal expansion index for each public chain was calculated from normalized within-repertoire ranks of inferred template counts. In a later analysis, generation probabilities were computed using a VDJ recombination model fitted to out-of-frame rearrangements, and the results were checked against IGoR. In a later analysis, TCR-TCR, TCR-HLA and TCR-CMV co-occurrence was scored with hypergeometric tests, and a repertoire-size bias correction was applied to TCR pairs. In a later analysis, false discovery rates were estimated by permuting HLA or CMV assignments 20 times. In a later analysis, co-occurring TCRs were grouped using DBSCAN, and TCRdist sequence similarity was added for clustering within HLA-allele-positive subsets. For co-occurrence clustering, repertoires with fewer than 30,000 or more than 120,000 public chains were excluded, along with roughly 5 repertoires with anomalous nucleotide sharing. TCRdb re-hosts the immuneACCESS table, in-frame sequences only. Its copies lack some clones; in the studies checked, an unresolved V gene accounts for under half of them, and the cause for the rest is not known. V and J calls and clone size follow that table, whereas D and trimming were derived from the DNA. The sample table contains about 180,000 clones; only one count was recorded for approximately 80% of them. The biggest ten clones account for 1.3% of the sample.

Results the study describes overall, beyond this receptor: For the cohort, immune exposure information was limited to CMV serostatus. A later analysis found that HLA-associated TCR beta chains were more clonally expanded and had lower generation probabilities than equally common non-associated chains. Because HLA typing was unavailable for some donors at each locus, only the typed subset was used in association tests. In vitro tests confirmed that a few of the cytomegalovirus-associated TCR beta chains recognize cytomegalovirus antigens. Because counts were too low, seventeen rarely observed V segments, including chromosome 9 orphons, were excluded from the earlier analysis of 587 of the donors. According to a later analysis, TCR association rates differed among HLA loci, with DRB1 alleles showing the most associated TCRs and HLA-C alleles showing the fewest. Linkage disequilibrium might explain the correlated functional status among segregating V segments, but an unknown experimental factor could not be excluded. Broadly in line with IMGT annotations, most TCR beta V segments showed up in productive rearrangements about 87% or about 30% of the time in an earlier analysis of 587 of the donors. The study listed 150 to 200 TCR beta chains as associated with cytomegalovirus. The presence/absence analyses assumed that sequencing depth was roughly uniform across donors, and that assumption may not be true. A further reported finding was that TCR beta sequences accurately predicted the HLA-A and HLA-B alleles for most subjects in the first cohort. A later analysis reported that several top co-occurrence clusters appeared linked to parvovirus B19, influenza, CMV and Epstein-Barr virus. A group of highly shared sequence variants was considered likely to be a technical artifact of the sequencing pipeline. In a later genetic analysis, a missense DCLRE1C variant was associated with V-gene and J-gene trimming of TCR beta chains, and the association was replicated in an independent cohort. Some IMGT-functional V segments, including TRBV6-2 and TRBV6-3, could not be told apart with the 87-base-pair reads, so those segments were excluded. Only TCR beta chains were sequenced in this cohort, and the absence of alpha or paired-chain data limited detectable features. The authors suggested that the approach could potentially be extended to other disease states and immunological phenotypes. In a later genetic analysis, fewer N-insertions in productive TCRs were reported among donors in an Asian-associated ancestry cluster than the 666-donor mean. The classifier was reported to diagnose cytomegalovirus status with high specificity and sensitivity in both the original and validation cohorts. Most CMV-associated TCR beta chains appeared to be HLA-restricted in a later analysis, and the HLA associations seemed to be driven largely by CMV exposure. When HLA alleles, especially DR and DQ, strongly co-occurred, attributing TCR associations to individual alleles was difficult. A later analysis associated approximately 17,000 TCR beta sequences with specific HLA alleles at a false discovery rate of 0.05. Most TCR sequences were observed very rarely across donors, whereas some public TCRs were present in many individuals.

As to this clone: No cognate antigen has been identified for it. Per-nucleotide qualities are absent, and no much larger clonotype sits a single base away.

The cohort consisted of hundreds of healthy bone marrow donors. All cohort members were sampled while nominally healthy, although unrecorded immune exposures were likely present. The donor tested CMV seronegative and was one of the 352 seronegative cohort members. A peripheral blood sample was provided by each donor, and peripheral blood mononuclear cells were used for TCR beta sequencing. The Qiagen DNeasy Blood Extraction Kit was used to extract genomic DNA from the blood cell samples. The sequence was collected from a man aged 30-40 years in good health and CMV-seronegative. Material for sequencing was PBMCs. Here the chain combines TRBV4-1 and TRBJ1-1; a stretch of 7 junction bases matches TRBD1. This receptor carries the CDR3 CASSPTGQYTEAFF. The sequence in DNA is TGCGCCAGCAGCCCGACAGGGCAGTACACTGAAGCTTTCTTT.